Following are 8 T cell receptor beta chains from one sample sequenced in a study of T cell changes during pregnancy in multiple sclerosis. The protocol was immunoSEQ multiplex PCR, while the TCRdb copy is restricted to in-frame clones and leaves out a portion. The repertoire has roughly 35,000 clones, 85% to 90% of them found once; the top ten carry around 4.1%. Sequenced material: CD8+ T cells from peripheral blood mononuclear cells, taken after pregnancy. The receptor set was obtained from a female donor with multiple sclerosis, enrolled in a pregnancy study.

The gene calls are TRBV12-5 and TRBJ2-2, with TRBD1 identical over 9 bases. Germline CDR1 is LGHNT and CDR2 is FRNRAP. The CDR3 loop spans 16 amino acids. V was clipped by 6 bases and J by 8 bases; unmatched bases: 13. CDR3 sequence: CASGVPQGAELGELFF. CDR3 DNA: TGTGCTAGTGGGGTCCCACAGGGGGCCGAACTGGGGGAGCTGTTTTTT.

The J gene is TRBJ1-1, the V gene TRBV5-4; 8 bases are a match to TRBD1. Germline lookup yields CDR1 SGHNT and CDR2 YYREEE (reference sequence). CDR3 length equals 13 residues. Germline trimming cut 2 bases from V and 4 bases from J; bases unmatched to any gene: 1. The CDR3 DNA reads as TGTGCCAGCAGCTTCGGACAGGGCACTGAAGCTTTCTTT. Translating gives CASSFGQGTEAFF.

The chain joins TRBV6-5 to TRBJ2-5; 7 bases align to TRBD1. The junction had 11 bases not matched to a gene; V was cut back by 6 bases and J by 4 bases. The CDR3 extends over 15 amino acids. CDR1 and CDR2 from the germline V gene are MNHEY and SVGAGI. The CDR3 DNA sequence: TGTGCCAGCAGCCCCACCGAGACAGGGCCAGAGACCCAGTACTTC. Protein product: CASSPTETGPETQYF.

The chain uses TRBV7-9 and TRBJ1-4; no clear D gene. V lost 3 bases and J lost 7, with 9 bases in between. Germline CDR1 SEHNR, CDR2 FQNEAQ (reference sequence). CDR3 length: 13 residues. The CDR3 DNA reads TGTGCCAGCAGCTTCCGAACGGTTGAAAAACTGTTTTTT. Its translation: CASSFRTVEKLFF.

The gene calls are TRBV6-5 and TRBJ2-3; 9 bases are a match to TRBD1. This CDR3 spans 15 amino acids. V shed 2 bases, J shed 1 base, and the junction held 1 base outside the gene matches. Germline V gives CDR1 MNHEY, CDR2 SVGAGI. In DNA form, the CDR3 reads TGTGCCAGCAGTTACCGGACAGGGGGCACAGATACGCAGTATTTT. Encoded protein: CASSYRTGGTDTQYF.

The V and J genes are TRBV7-9 and TRBJ2-7, with D unclear. Trimming stripped 6 bases from V and 1 base from J, with 10 bases between. Germline-derived CDR1 and CDR2 are SEHNR and FQNEAQ (reference sequence). This CDR3 spans 13 amino acids. CDR3 DNA: TGTGCCAGCAGGCCGTCTCAGTCCTACGAGCAGTACTTC. Its translation is CASRPSQSYEQYF.

The genes are TRBV6-5 and TRBJ1-4; 9 nucleotides align to TRBD1. The CDR3 spans 14 residues. V dropped 4 bases and J dropped 5; count of bases not matched to a gene: 2. CDR1 and CDR2 (germline): MNHEY, SVGAGI. The CDR3 loop reads CASSSGQGNEKLFF. CDR3 in DNA: TGTGCCAGCAGTTCCGGACAGGGGAATGAAAAACTGTTTTTT.

The chain combines TRBV4-2 with TRBJ1-6, with D possibly matching TRBD1 (5 bases). V was shortened by 0 bases and J by 9 bases, with 18 bases between the two germline ends. CDR1 and CDR2 from the germline V gene are LGHNA and YNFKEQ. The CDR3 is 17 amino acids. CDR3 amino acids: CASSQDLVGGLGSPLHF. For the CDR3, the DNA is TGTGCCAGCAGCCAAGACCTCGTGGGGGGTCTAGGTTCACCCCTCCACTTT.